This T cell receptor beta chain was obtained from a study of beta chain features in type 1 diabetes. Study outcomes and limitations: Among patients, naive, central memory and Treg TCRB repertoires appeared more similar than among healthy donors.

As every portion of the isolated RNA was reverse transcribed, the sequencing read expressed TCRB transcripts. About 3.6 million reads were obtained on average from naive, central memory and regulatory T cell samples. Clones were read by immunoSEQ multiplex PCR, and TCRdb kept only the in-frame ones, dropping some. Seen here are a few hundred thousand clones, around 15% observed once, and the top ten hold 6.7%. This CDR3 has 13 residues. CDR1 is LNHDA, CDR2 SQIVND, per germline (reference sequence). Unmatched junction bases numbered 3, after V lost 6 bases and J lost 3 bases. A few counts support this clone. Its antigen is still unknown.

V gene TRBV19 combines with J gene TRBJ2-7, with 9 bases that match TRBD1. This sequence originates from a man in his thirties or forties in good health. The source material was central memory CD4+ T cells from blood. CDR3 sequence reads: CASRETGGYEQYF. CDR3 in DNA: TGTGCCAGTAGGGAGACAGGGGGCTACGAGCAGTACTTC.